The T cell receptor (beta chain) described here comes from a study of blood T cell repertoires in COVID-19. Overall study: Specimens from acute and convalescent COVID-19 originated in the United States, Italy and Spain. The analysed material was cDNA or gDNA that came from T cells, B-cell-depleted T cells, or PBMCs.

Authors' analysis steps: Reference gene primer amplification yielded estimated nucleated cell counts. Data came from immunoSEQ multiplex PCR; TCRdb stores just in-frame clones and leaves some out. V and J calls and clone size follow that table, whereas D and trimming were derived from the DNA. The repertoire includes over 140,000 clones, 80% to 85% of them detected once, and under 5% sits in the top ten. The CDR3 loop spans 16 amino acids. Germline loops: CDR1 LNHNV, CDR2 YYDKDF (reference sequence). Trimming removed 0 bases from V and 14 bases from J; junction bases left unmatched: 8. The specimen sequenced was peripheral blood. The receptor was isolated from a woman aged 55 to 70 with acute or convalescent COVID-19. The rearrangement joins TRBV15 to TRBJ1-6; TRBD1 aligns across 12 bases. The CDR3 region is CATSREVRDRGLTLHF. The CDR3 region has the DNA TGTGCCACCAGCAGAGAGGTCCGGGACAGGGGGCTCACCCTCCACTTT.